Presented here are 30 T cell receptor beta chains from one specimen sequenced in a study of identical twins. TCRdb redid the calling of the 5' RACE reads with MiXCR, one entry per CDR3 protein. The data show about 240,000 distinct CDR3 sequences, 10% to 13% seen once. The sample taken for sequencing was memory T cells sorted from blood. These receptors were taken from a man between 50 and 59 years old in good health.

The gene calls are TRBV29-1 and TRBJ2-2; D might be TRBD2 (6 bases). Between the trimmed V and J ends, which lost 8 bases and 5 bases, there was a span of 24 bases. The CDR3 runs to 16 residues. Germline V gene lookup returns CDR1 SQVTM and CDR2 ANQGSEA. The CDR3: CSTSPPAGSETGELFF. The DNA of the CDR3 is TGCAGCACATCCCCCCCGGCGGGGAGTGAGACCGGGGAGCTGTTTTTT.

This clonotype was counted at least ten times. This chain uses TRBV9 with TRBJ2-1; tentative D call: TRBD2 (6 bases). In germline, CDR1 is SGDLS, CDR2 YYNGEE. Trimming left V 7 bases short and J 6 bases short, with 11 bases between. This CDR3 spans 12 amino acids. CDR3 loop: CASGPGLNEQFF. The CDR3 nucleotides are TGTGCCAGCGGACCGGGACTCAATGAGCAGTTCTTC.

The table lists this clonotype with many counts. The chain joins TRBV5-1 to TRBJ2-3; D unclear. Germline V gene data show CDR1 as SGHRS and CDR2 as YFSETQ. This CDR3 spans 14 amino acids. V lost 4 bases and J lost 5, with 14 bases in between. CDR3 nucleotides: TGCGCCAGCAGCCCAGCAATAGCTGTAGATACGCAGTATTTT. It is translated as CASSPAIAVDTQYF.

This clonotype was found a few times. The rearrangement links TRBV12-3 or TRBV12-4 to TRBJ2-1; 8 bases are shared with TRBD2. The CDR3 spans 16 residues. V dropped 5 bases and J dropped 8; count of bases not matched to a gene: 14. CDR3 loop: CASSLNLAGTRDEQFF. Written as DNA, the CDR3 is TGTGCCAGCAGTCTCAACTTAGCGGGGACGAGAGATGAGCAGTTCTTC.

This clonotype has ten or more counts. The chain employs TRBV5-6 and TRBJ2-7; D uncertain. In germline, CDR1 is SGHDT, CDR2 YYEEEE. With 1 base removed from V and 1 base from J, the gap between germline ends came to 12 bases. The length of the CDR3 is 15 residues. Here the CDR3 reads CASSLSWARSYEQYF. The CDR3 DNA sequence: TGTGCCAGCAGCTTGAGTTGGGCCAGATCCTACGAGCAGTACTTC.

This clonotype was counted at least ten times. The V gene is TRBV11-1, the J gene TRBJ2-1, with D possibly being TRBD1 (6 bases). The CDR3 extends over 18 amino acids. V was pared by 4 bases and J by 0 bases, with 19 bases between. Germline CDR1 reads SGHAT; CDR2 reads FQDESV (reference sequence). This CDR3 is CASSSLLGADISYNEQFF. CDR3 sequence (DNA): TGTGCCAGCAGCTCCCTATTGGGGGCTGATATCTCCTACAATGAGCAGTTCTTC.

This clonotype has a count of ten or more. This chain connects TRBV11-2 to TRBJ2-2; TRBD2 aligns across 8 bases. V dropped 1 base and J dropped 5; count of bases not matched to a gene: 3. The germline CDR1 and CDR2 sequences are SGHAT and FQNNGV. The CDR3 covers 15 residues. CDR3 coding DNA: TGTGCCAGCAGCTTAGCGAGCGGGAGTACCGGGGAGCTGTTTTTT. Amino acids: CASSLASGSTGELFF.

The V and J genes are TRBV7-2 and TRBJ1-1; possible D gene TRBD1, 6 bases. Deletions cut 3 bases from V and 7 bases from J, with 21 bases between. The germline V gene encodes CDR1 SGHTA and CDR2 FQGNSA. The CDR3 consists of 16 residues. The CDR3 DNA follows: TGTGCCAGCAGCTTTGAACTGGCTGGGACATCACGTGAAGCTTTCTTT. Encoded protein: CASSFELAGTSREAFF.

A note on this clonotype: This may be a read error, as it is one base from a much larger clone. The DNA for the CDR3 is TGTGCCAGCAGTTTGTCAGGGGTGATATACGGAAACACCATATATTTT. Its translation is CASSLSGVIYGNTIYF. The chain has TRBV28 and TRBJ1-3; tentatively, D is TRBD1 (6 bases). Between the trimmed V and J ends, which lost 3 bases and 4 bases, there was a span of 16 bases. CDR1 MDHEN and CDR2 SYDVKM come from the germline V gene. This CDR3 is 16 amino acids long.

This clonotype was seen ten or more times. The CDR3 DNA reads as TGTGCCATCAGAACTAGCGGGGGGTCTACAGATACGCAGTATTTT. Translation gives CAIRTSGGSTDTQYF. This rearrangement joins TRBV10-3 to TRBJ2-3; 12 bases line up with TRBD2. With V trimmed by 6 bases and J by 3 bases, 4 bases remained unmatched. The CDR3 has 15 amino acids. Germline loops: CDR1 ENHRY, CDR2 SYGVKD.

The J gene is TRBJ1-2, the V gene TRBV2; D not resolved. This CDR3 is 12 amino acids long. Germline V lookup: CDR1 SNHLY, CDR2 FYNNEI. Between the trimmed V and J ends, which lost 7 bases and 8 bases, there was a span of 14 bases. The CDR3 loop reads CASTRLGRGYTF. The CDR3 nucleotides read TGTGCCAGCACCCGACTCGGGAGGGGCTACACCTTC.

This chain uses TRBV28 with TRBJ2-1, with D perhaps given as TRBD1 or TRBD2 (5 bases each). The germline V gene has CDR1 MDHEN and CDR2 SYDVKM. Trimming took off 3 bases at V and 7 bases at J, with 16 bases between the two ends. There are 15 residues in the CDR3. The CDR3 region has the DNA TGTGCCAGCAGTTTGGGTGGATACTGGGGGAATGAGCAGTTCTTC. Its protein product is CASSLGGYWGNEQFF.

A few counts support this clonotype. The rearrangement uses TRBV30 and TRBJ1-3; D remains ambiguous. Germline lookup yields CDR1 GTSNPN and CDR2 SVGIG (reference sequence). V lost 4 bases and J lost 11, with 18 bases in between. This CDR3 has 13 residues. CDR3 in DNA: TGTGCCTGGACACCGGACCGTGGAGTCGCCATATATTTT. Translation gives CAWTPDRGVAIYF.

About this clonotype itself: The DNA is left out, because the CDR3 cannot be placed on it with certainty; the CDR3 is given as TCRdb lists it. V gene TRBV23-1 combines with J gene TRBJ1-4; the table's D call of TRBD1 was not tested on the DNA. TRBV23-1 is filed as an ORF, its function uncertain. Both ends counted, the CDR3 spans 16 residues. The CDR3 spells CASSHRTDRLMKNCFF.

This clonotype was seen more than once but under ten times. The rearrangement uses TRBV5-1 and TRBJ1-1; TRBD1 is a possible D gene (5 bases). CDR1 SGHRS and CDR2 YFSETQ come from the germline V gene. CDR3 length equals 14 residues. V was cut by 4 bases and J by 4 bases, with 14 bases left in between. This CDR3 is CASSPGTFFTEAFF. The CDR3 bases are TGCGCCAGCAGCCCGGGGACGTTTTTCACTGAAGCTTTCTTT.

V gene TRBV5-1 combines with J gene TRBJ2-4; 9 nucleotides match TRBD1. Per the germline V gene, CDR1 is SGHRS and CDR2 is YFSETQ. V lost 4 bases and J lost 12; bases outside the gene matches: 5. The CDR3 sequence is 12 residues long. CDR3 in amino acids: CASSRTGDNQYF. CDR3 nucleotides: TGCGCCAGCAGCCGGACAGGGGATAATCAGTACTTC. The whole variable domain, remainder taken from reference TRBV5-1 and TRBJ2-4, is KAGVTQTPRYLIKTRGQQVTLSCSPISGHRSVSWYQQTPGQGLQFLFEYFSETQRNKGNFPGRFSGRQFSNSRSEMNVSTLELGDSALYLCASSRTGDNQYFGAGTRLSVL.

The chain couples TRBV4-2 to TRBJ2-7; D is unresolved. Germline V CDR1 and CDR2: LGHNA, YNFKEQ. The CDR3 consists of 13 residues. Trimming cost V 4 bases and J 4 bases, with 11 bases left between them. The CDR3 reads CASSPTLGYEQYF. CDR3 bases: TGTGCCAGCAGCCCCACCCTGGGTTACGAGCAGTACTTC.

This clonotype was detected ten times or more. The chain has TRBV4-3 and TRBJ2-7, with TRBD1 matching 8 bases. The CDR3 covers 17 residues. CDR1 is LGHNA and CDR2 is YSLEER in the germline V gene. The V gene end was trimmed by 1 base and the J gene end by 2 bases; junction bases not matched to a gene: 10. The CDR3 reads CASSQVHIGQGAYEQYF. CDR3 in DNA: TGCGCCAGCAGCCAAGTTCATATCGGACAGGGAGCCTACGAGCAGTACTTC.

The chain uses TRBV11-2 and TRBJ2-4; 8 bases agree with TRBD1. In germline, CDR1 is SGHAT, CDR2 FQNNGV. V lost 1 base, J lost 8 bases, and 4 bases stayed unmatched. CDR3 length: 14 amino acids. In nucleotides, the CDR3 is TGTGCCAGCAGCTTAGTCCCGGACAGGGACATTCAGTACTTC. Its translation: CASSLVPDRDIQYF.

This clonotype was seen ten or more times. The J gene is TRBJ1-1, the V gene TRBV6-2 or TRBV6-3; no reliable D call. Germline V gives CDR1 MNHEY, CDR2 SVGEGT. The CDR3 runs to 17 residues. V lost 8 bases and J lost 3, with 25 bases in between. The CDR3 is CASQNMEFGVSYTEAFF. DNA of the CDR3: TGTGCCAGCCAAAACATGGAGTTTGGGGTTTCTTACACTGAAGCTTTCTTT.

The V call is TRBV7-9, the J call TRBJ2-5, with TRBD2 matching 12 bases. The germline V gene has CDR1 SEHNR and CDR2 FQNEAQ (reference sequence). This CDR3 has 16 residues. V shed 5 bases and J 5 bases; nucleotides not matched to a gene: 9. The CDR3 coding sequence is TGTGCCAGCAGCATCCTAGCGGGAGGGGTGGAGGAGACCCAGTACTTC. Translating it yields CASSILAGGVEETQYF.

This clonotype occurred many times. This sequence joins TRBV20-1 and TRBJ1-2; 8 nucleotides align to TRBD1. Germline loops: CDR1 DFQATT, CDR2 SNEGSKA (reference sequence). Trimming cost V 0 bases and J 10 bases; bases outside gene matches: 16. The CDR3 runs to 16 residues. The CDR3 region has the DNA TGCAGTGCTAGAGATCTGCCGGGACAGGAGAGCTTCGACTACACCTTC. This codes for CSARDLPGQESFDYTF.

The table lists this clonotype with a few counts. This chain links TRBV28 with TRBJ1-2; D is uncertain. In germline, CDR1 is MDHEN, CDR2 SYDVKM. V was shortened by 8 bases and J by 4 bases, with 14 bases between the two germline ends. There are 13 residues in the CDR3. CDR3 residues: CASCFPEGYGYTF. The CDR3 DNA follows: TGTGCCAGCTGCTTCCCCGAGGGCTATGGCTACACCTTC.

This clonotype was seen more than once but under ten times. The chain couples TRBV29-1 to TRBJ2-7, with D maybe TRBD1 (6 bases). Germline V gene sequence: CDR1 SQVTM, CDR2 ANQGSEA. This CDR3 is 12 amino acids long. V lost 5 bases to trimming and J lost 2 bases, with 10 bases between them. This CDR3 is CSVRDTTYEQYF. CDR3 in DNA: TGCAGCGTTAGGGACACAACCTACGAGCAGTACTTC.

The gene calls are TRBV2 and TRBJ2-1; D unclear. V shed 6 bases and J shed 7 bases, with 16 bases lying between them. The CDR3 runs 14 residues. The germline V gene has CDR1 SNHLY and CDR2 FYNNEI. The CDR3 is CASSGPPDKNEQFF. In DNA, the CDR3 is TGTGCCAGCAGCGGACCACCTGATAAGAATGAGCAGTTCTTC.

This chain connects TRBV20-1 to TRBJ2-3, with TRBD2 matching over 8 bases. The germline V gene has CDR1 DFQATT and CDR2 SNEGSKA (reference sequence). This CDR3 has 17 residues. V gave up 5 bases and J gave up 2 bases; unmatched junction bases: 15. The CDR3 spells CSAVPGGAQFPTDTQYF. The CDR3 DNA sequence: TGCAGTGCTGTCCCCGGGGGGGCCCAGTTTCCCACAGATACGCAGTATTTT.

The chain uses TRBV28 and TRBJ2-1; D gene ambiguous. V lost 3 bases and J 4 bases, leaving 13 bases between the germline ends. CDR1 and CDR2 (germline): MDHEN, SYDVKM. This CDR3 is 15 amino acids long. The CDR3 is CASSFSPNSYNEQFF. The CDR3 DNA reads as TGTGCCAGCAGTTTCTCGCCCAACTCATACAATGAGCAGTTCTTC.

This chain joins TRBV29-1 and TRBJ2-2, with a possible D match to TRBD2 (5 bases). V was cut by 6 bases and J by 5 bases, with 16 bases left in between. CDR1 is SQVTM and CDR2 is ANQGSEA in the germline V gene. There are 14 residues in the CDR3. The CDR3 region has the DNA TGCAGCGTCTCTAGTCGGGGATGGACCGGGGAGCTGTTTTTT. Protein product: CSVSSRGWTGELFF.

This clonotype was recorded many times. The chain links TRBV9 to TRBJ1-2, with TRBD1 matching over 7 bases. The trim removed 5 bases at V and 2 bases at J, leaving 6 bases unmatched. The CDR3 sequence is 14 residues long. Germline loops: CDR1 SGDLS, CDR2 YYNGEE. The CDR3 DNA follows: TGTGCCAGCAGTAGACAGGGACTGAACTATGGCTACACCTTC. The encoded protein is CASSRQGLNYGYTF.

This clonotype was seen repeatedly, ten times or more. The J gene is TRBJ2-5, the V gene TRBV6-5, with D unclear. V lost 7 bases to trimming and J lost 3 bases, with 9 bases between them. This CDR3 has 12 amino acids. CDR1 is MNHEY and CDR2 is SVGAGI in the germline V gene. The CDR3 protein is CASTSGEETQYF. The CDR3 bases are TGTGCCAGCACCTCGGGTGAAGAGACCCAGTACTTC.